This is a list of T cell receptor beta chains from one sample in a study of blood T cell repertoires in COVID-19. The assay was immunoSEQ multiplex PCR, and TCRdb's table has in-frame clones only and misses some. The sample has about 46,000 clones; 70% to 90% are singletons. Input material: peripheral blood. These TCRs come from a human donor in a cohort sampled during active COVID-19. The donor label of this sample is uncertain. CDR3s leave out the opening cysteine and the closing phenylalanine or tryptophan. D genes are given only for firm matches.

J,V,D,CDR3
TRBJ2-3,TRBV5-1,TRBD2,ASSRLASGGATDTQY
TRBJ2-2,TRBV5-4,.,ASSYPGTGELF
TRBJ1-5,TRBV12-3/TRBV12-4,.,ASRNRNQPQH
TRBJ2-3,TRBV27,.,ASSFTGTISTDTQY
TRBJ1-2,TRBV27,.,ASSLWGEASYGYT
TRBJ2-3,TRBV3-1/TRBV3-2,TRBD1,ASSQFLGQYTDTQY
TRBJ1-2,TRBV18,TRBD1,ASSPGKGAHGYT
TRBJ2-7,TRBV13,TRBD1,ASSFGDRVNYEQY
TRBJ2-1,TRBV24-1,TRBD2,ATSDFSPLAESYNEQF
TRBJ1-2,TRBV19,TRBD1,ASRTGQYGYT
TRBJ2-7,TRBV4-1,.,ASSQDLETRY
TRBJ2-1,TRBV10-3,TRBD1,ATTPGDRAYNEQF
TRBJ2-7,TRBV5-4,TRBD2,ASSTGTSGGSYEQY
TRBJ1-5,TRBV2,TRBD1,ASRGQGTSNQPQH
TRBJ1-4,TRBV11-1,.,ASSSDARDEKLF
TRBJ1-2,TRBV7-3,.,ASSLSLGDGYT
TRBJ2-3,TRBV6-5,TRBD2,ASSYSGGARNTQY
TRBJ1-5,TRBV10-3,.,AISGTGSNQPQH
TRBJ2-1,TRBV27,TRBD1,ASRFLRDRGSYNEQF
TRBJ1-2,TRBV10-3,.,AINEQAGNILNYGYT
TRBJ2-1,TRBV5-1,TRBD2,ASALRGAGGSYNEQF
TRBJ2-3,TRBV7-9,TRBD2,ASSQNGTRGLHTQY
TRBJ1-2,TRBV6-2/TRBV6-3,.,ASSYSGAGNYGYT
TRBJ1-2,TRBV2,TRBD1,ASSEVGTGHYGYT
TRBJ2-1,TRBV4-3,.,ASSQDRRGRSYNEQF
TRBJ2-1,TRBV3-1/TRBV3-2,TRBD2,ASSRAGGRDEQF
TRBJ1-4,TRBV30,.,AWSVKGGGLF
TRBJ2-7,TRBV9,.,ASSVASQGSHEQY
TRBJ1-1,TRBV5-6,TRBD1,ASSPGRGGLGTEAF
TRBJ1-1,TRBV13,.,ASSLRQNTEAF
TRBJ1-6,TRBV6-2/TRBV6-3,.,ASSYSNSPLH
TRBJ2-5,TRBV24-1,TRBD2,ATSDPDWTSGGQETQY
TRBJ1-1,TRBV21-1,.,ASSYGQSKAF
TRBJ1-2,TRBV5-1,TRBD1,ASSYGTGYGYT
TRBJ1-3,TRBV5-6,TRBD1,ASSPGTGGSISGNTIY
TRBJ2-3,TRBV29-1,TRBD1,SVGFRDRGRDTQY
TRBJ2-1,TRBV10-3,.,AISGLGNNEQF
TRBJ1-1,TRBV28,TRBD1,ASTAGGLNTEAF
TRBJ2-5,TRBV5-1,.,ASSFVGGAETQY
TRBJ1-5,TRBV19,.,ASRSGNQPQH
TRBJ2-2,TRBV12-3/TRBV12-4,.,ASRITSGELF
TRBJ2-1,TRBV7-2,TRBD1,ASSRRRGTNEQF
TRBJ1-6,TRBV19,.,ASSIGVRDSPLH
TRBJ2-5,TRBV28,TRBD1,ASSSPDRAEETQY
TRBJ2-3,TRBV7-9,TRBD2,ASSFWTSSTDTQY
TRBJ1-4,TRBV15,TRBD1,ATRPRDRGREVF
TRBJ1-2,TRBV5-1,.,ASSLELQGSYT
TRBJ2-1,TRBV6-1,TRBD1,ASSDGTGDGEQF
TRBJ2-1,TRBV4-3,TRBD2,ASSQGISGGYNEQF
TRBJ1-1,TRBV7-2,.,ASSAPGGRNTEAF
TRBJ1-3,TRBV5-1,.,ASSLDQGGNTIY
TRBJ2-7,TRBV27,.,ASSSLTGSYEQY
TRBJ1-6,TRBV30,.,AWRTGTSNSPLH